This T cell receptor (beta chain) was sequenced during a study of PD-1 blockade in classical Hodgkin lymphoma. Study at large: Patients in the cohort were put on intravenous nivolumab, 3 mg/kg every 2 weeks.

As regards this clone: The antigen remains unidentified.

CDR1 and CDR2 from the germline V gene are SGHNT and YYREEE (reference sequence). The V and J ends lost 8 bases and 6 bases respectively, with 17 bases between them. The CDR3 runs to 13 residues. Sample time point: cycle 4 day 1 (C4D1), after 5 to 7 weeks of nivolumab. All trial patients relapsed after autologous stem cell transplantation. Findings of the study overall: Only CD4+ TCR diversity, not CD8+, had risen significantly by C4D1. Newly diagnosed patients were reported to exhibit reduced baseline TCR diversity relative to healthy donors. Patients who began taking nivolumab under 1 year after ASCT were left out.

The assay was immunoSEQ multiplex PCR, and TCRdb's table has in-frame clones only and misses some. The data contain some 86,000 clones, roughly nine tenths of them singletons. The sample here was peripheral blood mononuclear cells (PBMCs), taken before the fourth cycle of nivolumab. The gene calls are TRBV5-4 and TRBJ1-2; tentatively, D is TRBD1 (5 bases). This TCR was recovered from a human donor with classical Hodgkin lymphoma. CDR3 in DNA: TGTGCCAGTCAGGACGCCCGAGGGGATGGCTACACCTTC. It translates to CASQDARGDGYTF.